This is a list of T cell receptor beta chains from one sample in a study of blood T cell repertoires in COVID-19. The table came from immunoSEQ multiplex PCR; TCRdb's copy has only in-frame clones and leaves some out. Of about 180,000 clones in the sample, roughly 80% were seen once. Sequenced: PBMCs or T cells enriched from blood (not recorded which). These receptors all stem from a woman aged 35 to 49 with acute COVID-19. The CDR3 runs from the conserved cysteine through the conserved F or W. The order of the fields is D gene, V gene, J gene, clone size, CDR3 protein, CDR3 DNA. A D gene is named only where the DNA matches it firmly. The size of a clone is reported for some rows only, either as once, few or many, or as a class for expanded clones.

D gene: NA; V gene: TRBV19; J gene: TRBJ1-4; clone size: NA; CDR3 protein: CASSMKPGSATNEKLFF; CDR3 DNA: TGTGCCAGTAGTATGAAACCCGGGTCTGCAACTAATGAAAAACTGTTTTTT
D gene: TRBD2; V gene: TRBV4-1; J gene: TRBJ2-3; clone size: NA; CDR3 protein: CASSPFREAGKYF; CDR3 DNA: TGCGCCAGCAGCCCGTTCAGAGAAGCGGGGAAGTATTTT
D gene: NA; V gene: TRBV10-2; J gene: TRBJ2-2; clone size: few; CDR3 protein: CASSDQGSNTGELFF; CDR3 DNA: TGCGCCAGCAGTGATCAGGGCTCGAACACCGGGGAGCTGTTTTTT
D gene: NA; V gene: TRBV18; J gene: TRBJ1-1; clone size: NA; CDR3 protein: CASSPTTGQTEAFF; CDR3 DNA: TGTGCCAGCTCACCAACAACAGGACAAACTGAAGCTTTCTTT
D gene: TRBD1; V gene: TRBV5-1; J gene: TRBJ2-2; clone size: NA; CDR3 protein: CASSPDSTGVLFF; CDR3 DNA: TGCGCCAGCAGCCCGGATTCAACAGGGGTGCTGTTTTTT
D gene: TRBD1; V gene: TRBV5-4; J gene: TRBJ2-7; clone size: NA; CDR3 protein: CASSRTGGAYEQYF; CDR3 DNA: TGTGCCAGCAGCAGGACAGGGGGAGCCTACGAGCAGTACTTC
D gene: NA; V gene: TRBV19; J gene: TRBJ1-2; clone size: once; CDR3 protein: CASSSPGNYGYTF; CDR3 DNA: TGTGCCAGTAGCAGTCCGGGGAACTATGGCTACACCTTC
D gene: NA; V gene: TRBV15; J gene: TRBJ1-2; clone size: NA; CDR3 protein: CATSRLQGDYGYTF; CDR3 DNA: TGTGCCACCAGCAGGCTACAGGGAGACTATGGCTACACCTTC
D gene: NA; V gene: TRBV11-2; J gene: TRBJ1-2; clone size: NA; CDR3 protein: CASSLGRSGGRGYTF; CDR3 DNA: TGTGCCAGCAGCTTAGGGAGGTCGGGGGGCCGGGGCTACACCTTC
D gene: NA; V gene: TRBV2; J gene: TRBJ2-1; clone size: NA; CDR3 protein: CASSGGSSYNEQFF; CDR3 DNA: TGTGCCAGCAGTGGAGGATCTTCCTACAATGAGCAGTTCTTC
D gene: TRBD1; V gene: TRBV11-3; J gene: TRBJ1-1; clone size: many; CDR3 protein: CASSPGGMNTEAFF; CDR3 DNA: TGTGCCAGCAGCCCAGGGGGGATGAACACTGAAGCTTTCTTT
D gene: NA; V gene: TRBV7-9; J gene: TRBJ2-3; clone size: NA; CDR3 protein: CASSFGGTSTDTQYF; CDR3 DNA: TGTGCCAGCAGCTTCGGCGGCACTAGCACAGATACGCAGTATTTT
D gene: NA; V gene: TRBV30; J gene: TRBJ2-1; clone size: NA; CDR3 protein: CAWSVINEQFF; CDR3 DNA: TGTGCCTGGAGTGTCATCAATGAGCAGTTCTTC
D gene: TRBD2; V gene: TRBV19; J gene: TRBJ2-1; clone size: NA; CDR3 protein: CASSPRVAGKRDEQFF; CDR3 DNA: TGTGCCAGTTCCCCCAGGGTAGCGGGAAAGAGGGATGAGCAGTTCTTC
D gene: NA; V gene: TRBV7-9; J gene: TRBJ1-1; clone size: NA; CDR3 protein: CASSLMSEAFF; CDR3 DNA: TGTGCCAGCAGCTTAATGAGTGAAGCTTTCTTT
D gene: NA; V gene: TRBV9; J gene: TRBJ1-2; clone size: NA; CDR3 protein: CASSVRESDRSYGYTF; CDR3 DNA: TGTGCCAGCAGCGTACGGGAAAGCGATCGCTCCTATGGCTACACCTTC
D gene: TRBD1; V gene: TRBV29-1; J gene: TRBJ2-3; clone size: few; CDR3 protein: CSVLPFAGGDTQYF; CDR3 DNA: TGCAGCGTTCTTCCCTTCGCAGGGGGAGATACGCAGTATTTT
D gene: NA; V gene: TRBV12-5; J gene: TRBJ1-4; clone size: NA; CDR3 protein: CASALGIATNEKLFF; CDR3 DNA: TGTGCTAGTGCCCTCGGTATTGCAACTAATGAAAAACTGTTTTTT
D gene: TRBD1; V gene: TRBV7-2; J gene: TRBJ2-3; clone size: few; CDR3 protein: CASSLLDRGPDTDTQYF; CDR3 DNA: TGTGCCAGCAGCCTCCTGGACAGGGGGCCTGACACAGATACGCAGTATTTT
D gene: TRBD1; V gene: TRBV29-1; J gene: TRBJ2-7; clone size: NA; CDR3 protein: CSVEGQGGYEQYF; CDR3 DNA: TGCAGCGTTGAAGGACAGGGTGGCTACGAGCAGTACTTC
D gene: NA; V gene: TRBV20-1; J gene: TRBJ1-2; clone size: NA; CDR3 protein: CSDRQNTF; CDR3 DNA: TGCAGTGATCGACAGAACACCTTC
D gene: TRBD2; V gene: TRBV27; J gene: TRBJ2-3; clone size: NA; CDR3 protein: CASSLEGREGTQYF; CDR3 DNA: TGTGCCAGCAGTTTAGAGGGGCGGGAGGGTACGCAGTATTTT
D gene: NA; V gene: TRBV6-1; J gene: TRBJ2-1; clone size: few; CDR3 protein: CASSEVRASEFF; CDR3 DNA: TGTGCCAGCAGTGAAGTCAGGGCGTCGGAGTTCTTC
D gene: NA; V gene: TRBV5-5; J gene: TRBJ2-6; clone size: NA; CDR3 protein: CASSLDFGVGANVLTF; CDR3 DNA: TGTGCCAGCAGCTTGGATTTCGGGGTTGGGGCCAACGTCCTGACTTTC
D gene: TRBD1; V gene: TRBV9; J gene: TRBJ2-3; clone size: NA; CDR3 protein: CASSLDRVPDTQYF; CDR3 DNA: TGTGCCAGCAGTCTGGACAGGGTCCCAGATACGCAGTATTTT
D gene: TRBD2; V gene: TRBV7-9; J gene: TRBJ2-2; clone size: NA; CDR3 protein: CASSYVAGITGELFF; CDR3 DNA: TGTGCCAGCAGCTATGTAGCGGGAATCACCGGGGAGCTGTTTTTT
D gene: NA; V gene: TRBV19; J gene: TRBJ1-3; clone size: NA; CDR3 protein: CASSIDTGSSSGNTIYF; CDR3 DNA: TGTGCCAGTAGTATAGACACAGGTTCCTCCTCTGGAAACACCATATATTTT
D gene: NA; V gene: TRBV6-5; J gene: TRBJ2-2; clone size: NA; CDR3 protein: CASSINRDRELFF; CDR3 DNA: TGTGCCAGCAGTATCAACAGGGACCGGGAGCTGTTTTTT
D gene: NA; V gene: TRBV20-1; J gene: TRBJ2-1; clone size: NA; CDR3 protein: CSASLQAVKLYNEQFF; CDR3 DNA: TGCAGTGCTAGTCTACAGGCCGTAAAGCTGTACAATGAGCAGTTCTTC
D gene: NA; V gene: TRBV6-6; J gene: TRBJ2-3; clone size: NA; CDR3 protein: CAVSGTPQGTQYF; CDR3 DNA: TGTGCCGTCTCAGGTACCCCGCAAGGTACGCAGTATTTT
D gene: NA; V gene: TRBV4-2; J gene: TRBJ2-5; clone size: NA; CDR3 protein: CASSSRDTGWETQYF; CDR3 DNA: TGTGCCAGCAGCTCCCGGGACACGGGGTGGGAGACCCAGTACTTC
D gene: NA; V gene: TRBV12-3/TRBV12-4; J gene: TRBJ2-7; clone size: NA; CDR3 protein: CASSSAYEQYF; CDR3 DNA: TGTGCCAGCAGCTCCGCCTACGAGCAGTACTTC
D gene: TRBD2; V gene: TRBV5-1; J gene: TRBJ2-7; clone size: NA; CDR3 protein: CASSPGLAGPYEQYF; CDR3 DNA: TGCGCCAGCAGCCCAGGACTAGCGGGACCCTACGAGCAGTACTTC